These T cell receptor beta chains were read from a single sample in a study of cytomegalovirus exposure and HLA in healthy donors. TCRdb's copy holds only in-frame clones and misses some; the assay was immunoSEQ multiplex PCR. The table shows approximately 160,000 clones, with 75% to 85% occurring only once. The sequenced sample was PBMCs. The origin of the receptors is a woman in her twenties or thirties in good health and CMV-seropositive. CDR3s include the opening cysteine and the closing phenylalanine or tryptophan.

v_call,j_call,cdr3_aa
TRBV10-1,TRBJ2-3,CASGRGNTDTQYF
TRBV28,TRBJ1-1,CASSLDRDTEAFF
TRBV6-1,TRBJ2-3,CASSEAGGGRRSDTQYF
TRBV7-2,TRBJ1-1,CASSFSQNTEAFF
TRBV28,TRBJ1-1,CASSPESAEGIVSGTEAFF
TRBV20-1,TRBJ2-7,CSGTSGYEQYF
TRBV6-5,TRBJ2-1,CASKGAPGQGYEQFF
TRBV6-4,TRBJ2-1,CASSDSILVSLDPGSYNEQFF
TRBV6-1,TRBJ2-5,CASSEIWDRGQETQYF
TRBV18,TRBJ1-2,CASSPEDRGNRGYTF
TRBV7-8,TRBJ2-1,CASSLAESSYNEQFF
TRBV12-5,TRBJ2-7,CASGLGLTSGSYEQYF